These 25 T cell receptor beta chains share one sample of origin, sequenced in a study of cytomegalovirus exposure and HLA in healthy donors. The primer mix had 60 Vbeta and 13 Jbeta primers. The repertoire was sequenced with immunoSEQ multiplex PCR; TCRdb's copy has only in-frame clones and lacks some. The data contain 100,000 to 120,000 clones, about four fifths of them singletons. The source material was PBMCs. The receptor set was obtained from a woman in her sixties in good health and CMV-seropositive.

The genes are TRBV18 and TRBJ2-5; TRBD2 is a possible D gene (6 bases). The V gene lost 1 base and the J gene lost 3 bases, with 6 bases spanning the gap. CDR3 length: 13 residues. CDR1 KGHSH and CDR2 LQKENI come from the germline V gene. The CDR3 sequence is CASSPREEETQYF. For the CDR3, the DNA is TGTGCCAGCTCACCACGGGAGGAAGAGACCCAGTACTTC.

This clone was seen just once. CDR3 region: CATSRGTGSGDEQFF. In DNA, the CDR3 is TGTGCCACCAGCAGAGGGACAGGATCGGGGGATGAGCAGTTCTTC. The V call is TRBV15, the J call TRBJ2-1, with a tentative D call TRBD1 (7 bases). The CDR3 totals 15 residues. Germline CDR1 reads LNHNV; CDR2 reads YYDKDF (reference sequence). V shed 1 base and J shed 8 bases, with 15 bases lying between them.

The chain carries TRBV10-1 and TRBJ2-7; 8 bases are shared with TRBD1. V shed 0 bases and J 5 bases; nucleotides not matched to a gene: 9. The CDR3 spans 16 residues. Germline V gene sequence: CDR1 WNHNN, CDR2 SYGVQD (reference sequence). The CDR3 is CASSESRAGGADEQYF. The CDR3 DNA reads TGCGCCAGCAGTGAGTCGCGCGCAGGGGGCGCGGACGAGCAGTACTTC.

The V gene is TRBV18, the J gene TRBJ2-2, with D uncertain. This CDR3 has 15 residues. Germline V gene lookup returns CDR1 KGHSH and CDR2 LQKENI. V was shortened by 3 bases and J by 6 bases, with 14 bases between the two germline ends. CDR3 residues: CASSPFALEAGELFF. For the CDR3, the DNA is TGTGCCAGCTCACCTTTTGCCCTTGAGGCCGGGGAGCTGTTTTTT.

The rearrangement links TRBV2 to TRBJ2-7; no firm D call. In germline, CDR1 is SNHLY, CDR2 FYNNEI. CDR3 size: 11 residues. The ends were cut back, 8 bases at V and 4 bases at J, with 9 bases in the middle. CDR3 bases: TGTGCCAGCGGAGTTTGGTACGAGCAGTACTTC. The encoded protein is CASGVWYEQYF.

This chain links TRBV6-1 with TRBJ1-1; D call uncertain. Germline CDR1 is MNHNS and CDR2 is SASEGT. This CDR3 has 11 residues. Trimming shortened V by 5 bases and J by 7 bases, and 8 bases separated the two germline ends. In DNA form, the CDR3 reads TGTGCCAGCAGTTACCGGGGTGAAGCTTTCTTT. Its translation is CASSYRGEAFF.

The J gene is TRBJ2-3, the V gene TRBV5-1, with 9 positions matching TRBD2. Germline V CDR1 and CDR2: SGHRS, YFSETQ. The trim removed 5 bases at V and 0 bases at J, leaving 10 bases unmatched. This CDR3 is 17 amino acids long. As DNA, the CDR3 is TGCGCCAGCAGATGGCTAGCGGGAACGTCTAGCACAGATACGCAGTATTTT. It encodes CASRWLAGTSSTDTQYF.

The chain employs TRBV5-1 and TRBJ2-7; D gene ambiguous. Germline lookup yields CDR1 SGHRS and CDR2 YFSETQ. This CDR3 region has 15 residues. V lost 0 bases to trimming and J lost 0 bases, with 10 bases between them. The CDR3 DNA reads TGCGCCAGCAGCTTGGATTATGGCAGCTCCTACGAGCAGTACTTC. Its translation: CASSLDYGSSYEQYF.

This clone was detected ten times or more. The chain has TRBV19 and TRBJ1-2, with D unresolved. The CDR3 consists of 13 residues. The V end was cut by 0 bases, the J end by 5 bases, with 7 bases between. Germline CDR1 reads LNHDA; CDR2 reads SQIVND (reference sequence). CDR3 nucleotide sequence: TGTGCCAGTAGTATAGAATCTCAGTATGGCTACACCTTC. Translated, it gives CASSIESQYGYTF. The variable domain in full, completed from reference TRBV19 and TRBJ1-2, reads DGGITQSPKYLFRKEGQNVTLSCEQNLNHDAMYWYRQDPGQGLRLIYYSQIVNDFQKGDIAEGYSVSREKKESFPLTVTSAQKNPTAFYLCASSIESQYGYTFGSGTRLTVV.

The rearrangement uses TRBV5-1 and TRBJ1-3; TRBD1 aligns across 7 bases. The CDR3 has 16 residues. The V segment lost 0 bases and the J segment 4 bases; nucleotides outside the gene matches: 7. From germline, CDR1 is SGHRS and CDR2 YFSETQ. The CDR3 bases are TGCGCCAGCAGCTTGGCTGGGACAGCTCTAGGAAACACCATATATTTT. It yields the protein CASSLAGTALGNTIYF.

The V call is TRBV5-1, the J call TRBJ2-7; TRBD1 matches 7 bases. In germline, CDR1 is SGHRS, CDR2 YFSETQ. V lost 7 bases and J lost 1; bases outside the gene matches: 2. The CDR3 runs to 12 residues. CDR3 DNA sequence: TGCGCCAGCCGACAGGGTTCCTACGAGCAGTACTTC. Protein sequence: CASRQGSYEQYF.

J is TRBJ2-2 and V is TRBV7-9, with 7 bases lining up with TRBD1. The CDR3 covers 15 residues. V lost 5 bases, J lost 6 bases, and 9 bases stayed unmatched. Per germline, CDR1 SEHNR and CDR2 FQNEAQ (reference sequence). Here the CDR3 DNA reads TGTGCCAGCAGCCCAATACAGGGGTACTCCGGGGAGCTGTTTTTT. This gives the protein CASSPIQGYSGELFF.

V usage is TRBV19 and J usage is TRBJ2-7, with 7 bases lining up with TRBD2. The CDR3 is 14 amino acids. V gave up 3 bases and J gave up 0 bases; unmatched junction bases: 2. The V gene's germline CDR1 is LNHDA and CDR2 SQIVND (reference sequence). Here the CDR3 DNA reads TGTGCCAGTAGTATGGCTAGCGGCTCCTACGAGCAGTACTTC. This sequence encodes CASSMASGSYEQYF.

The chain is built from TRBV7-2 and TRBJ1-2, with D tentatively TRBD1 (6 bases). The V end was cut by 4 bases, the J end by 11 bases, with 11 bases between. The CDR3 covers 11 residues. In germline, CDR1 is SGHTA, CDR2 FQGNSA. Here the CDR3 reads CASSSFQGYTF. The CDR3 bases are TGTGCCAGCAGCTCGTTTCAGGGGTACACCTTC.

This clone appeared once. For the CDR3, the DNA is TGCGCCAGCAGCTTTGGTAGCGGGAGTCGGGAGCAGTACTTC. Translating gives CASSFGSGSREQYF. The chain combines TRBV5-1 with TRBJ2-7; TRBD2 agrees at 9 bases. This CDR3 comprises 14 residues. CDR1 and CDR2 (germline): SGHRS, YFSETQ. V lost 2 bases and J lost 7; bases outside the gene matches: 7.

The rearrangement uses TRBV6-1 and TRBJ1-1; 8 bases fit TRBD1. V lost 10 bases to trimming and J lost 10 bases; unmatched junction nucleotides: 11. Germline lookup yields CDR1 MNHNS and CDR2 SASEGT. The CDR3 covers 12 residues. The CDR3 here is CATVSGGPGAFF. The CDR3 coding sequence is TGTGCCACAGTGTCAGGGGGCCCTGGAGCTTTCTTT.

V is TRBV19 and J is TRBJ2-7; TRBD2 might be the D (6 bases). This CDR3 is 14 amino acids long. The germline gives CDR1 LNHDA, CDR2 SQIVND (reference sequence). The germline V and J ends were trimmed by 5 bases and 2 bases, with 13 bases remaining between them. The CDR3: CASSLGTPPYEQYF. For the CDR3, the DNA is TGTGCCAGTAGTCTCGGGACTCCGCCCTACGAGCAGTACTTC.

The chain recombines TRBV5-1 with TRBJ1-2, with D hard to call. Trimming stripped 4 bases from V and 5 bases from J, with 12 bases between. This CDR3 has 13 amino acids. Germline V lookup: CDR1 SGHRS, CDR2 YFSETQ. This CDR3 reads CASSPRTGYGYTF. CDR3 nucleotides: TGCGCCAGCAGCCCCAGGACTGGATATGGCTACACCTTC. Filled out from reference TRBV5-1 and TRBJ1-2, the complete variable domain reads KAGVTQTPRYLIKTRGQQVTLSCSPISGHRSVSWYQQTPGQGLQFLFEYFSETQRNKGNFPGRFSGRQFSNSRSEMNVSTLELGDSALYLCASSPRTGYGYTFGSGTRLTVV.

DNA of the CDR3: TGTGCCAGCTCACCACTTGGGACAGGCTATGGCTACACCTTC. Translating gives CASSPLGTGYGYTF. The J gene is TRBJ1-2, the V gene TRBV18; TRBD1 matches 8 bases. J was trimmed by 4 bases and V by 1 base; bases with no gene match: 2. The germline CDR1 and CDR2 sequences are KGHSH and LQKENI. The CDR3 runs to 14 residues.

The V and J genes are TRBV23-1 and TRBJ2-1; D call uncertain. TRBV23-1 is annotated as an ORF whose role is uncertain. The CDR3 runs to 14 residues. Trimming shortened V by 4 bases and J by 9 bases, and 16 bases separated the two germline ends. The CDR3 region is CASSRWAQTVEQFF. CDR3 bases: TGCGCCAGCAGTCGATGGGCCCAGACGGTTGAGCAGTTCTTC.

This clone was observed a single time. The rearrangement joins TRBV27 to TRBJ2-7, with D possibly being TRBD1 (7 bases). The CDR3 contains 14 residues. Germline V gene sequence: CDR1 MNHEY, CDR2 SMNVEV (reference sequence). The germline V and J ends were trimmed by 6 bases and 5 bases, with 17 bases remaining between them. This CDR3 reads CASRRGQPNHEQYF. CDR3 nucleotides: TGTGCCAGCAGGCGGGGACAGCCAAACCACGAGCAGTACTTC.

The V call is TRBV7-9, the J call TRBJ2-7; 9 bases agree with TRBD1. Germline CDR1 SEHNR, CDR2 FQNEAQ (reference sequence). The V and J ends lost 6 bases and 3 bases, in that order; junction bases with no gene match: 15. The CDR3 runs to 17 residues. The CDR3 protein is CASSSTLGDRAYYEQYF. In DNA form, the CDR3 reads TGTGCCAGCAGTTCTACACTCGGGGACAGGGCCTACTACGAGCAGTACTTC.

This chain uses TRBV9 with TRBJ2-1, with 12 positions matching TRBD2. Germline CDR1 SGDLS, CDR2 YYNGEE. The J segment lost 9 bases and the V segment lost 3 bases, leaving 7 bases of the junction unmatched. This CDR3 region has 15 residues. CDR3 DNA: TGTGCCAGCAGCGCACGGACTAGCGGGAACAGTGAGCAGTTCTTC. Protein product: CASSARTSGNSEQFF.

The chain uses TRBV7-2 and TRBJ1-2, with TRBD1 matching 12 bases. Trimming at V came to 1 base and at J to 5 bases, leaving 8 bases not matched to a gene. Germline CDR1 SGHTA, CDR2 FQGNSA. The CDR3 totals 17 residues. The CDR3 here is CASSLGWDRGREYGYTF. The CDR3 bases are TGTGCCAGCAGCTTAGGATGGGACAGGGGGCGGGAGTATGGCTACACCTTC. Drawing the rest from reference TRBV7-2 and TRBJ1-2, the complete variable domain is GAGVSQSPSNKVTEKGKDVELRCDPISGHTALYWYRQSLGQGLEFLIYFQGNSAPDKSGLPSDRFSAERTGGSVSTLTIQRTQQEDSAVYLCASSLGWDRGREYGYTFGSGTRLTVV.

The V gene is TRBV7-8, the J gene TRBJ2-5, with 7 bases identical to TRBD2. The CDR3 is made up of 14 amino acids. CDR1 is SGHVS and CDR2 is FQNEAQ in the germline V gene. V shed 5 bases and J 4 bases; nucleotides not matched to a gene: 7. The CDR3: CASSPSGVGETQYF. DNA of the CDR3: TGTGCCAGCAGCCCGAGCGGGGTGGGAGAGACCCAGTACTTC.